These 4 T cell receptor beta chains were all obtained from the same sample, sequenced in a study of Ad26.COV2.S vaccination and SARS-CoV-2 variants. Treatment reported: around 19 received Ad26.COV2.S at low or high dose, single or two shots; five or six received placebo; per-sample allocation not given. Samples analyzed were those drawn on day 63 after the first vaccine or placebo injection. Measured with immunoSEQ multiplex PCR; TCRdb has only the in-frame clones, and not every one. The data hold over 300,000 clones, with roughly 80% observed a single time. The sample in question was peripheral blood, obtained in a trial of Ad26.COV2.S vaccine versus placebo. These receptors all come from a person between 18 and 65 years old who received the Ad26.COV2.S COVID-19 vaccine or a placebo.

The chain links TRBV5-6 to TRBJ1-2; maybe TRBD1 (6 bases). V lost 5 bases, J lost 3 bases, and 20 bases lay in between. The CDR3 extends over 16 amino acids. Germline CDR1 is SGHDT and CDR2 is YYEEEE. This chain's CDR3 is CASSRQQGGYYYGYTF. The CDR3 region has the DNA TGTGCCAGCAGTCGGCAACAGGGCGGATATTACTATGGCTACACCTTC. Looking up the rest from reference TRBV5-6 and TRBJ1-2 gives the full variable domain: DAGVTQSPTHLIKTRGQQVTLRCSPKSGHDTVSWYQQALGQGPQFIFQYYEEEERQRGNFPDRFSGHQFPNYSSELNVNALLLGDSALYLCASSRQQGGYYYGYTFGSGTRLTVV.

V and J are TRBV15 and TRBJ2-2, with 7 bases lining up with TRBD2. The CDR3 totals 15 residues. From germline, CDR1 is LNHNV and CDR2 YYDKDF (reference sequence). V lost 4 bases to trimming and J lost 7 bases; unmatched junction nucleotides: 9. The CDR3 here is CATSIGGRGVGELFF. CDR3 sequence (DNA): TGTGCCACCAGCATTGGAGGGAGGGGCGTCGGGGAGCTGTTTTTT.

This sequence joins TRBV19 and TRBJ1-1, with D tentatively TRBD1 (6 bases). Germline CDR1 LNHDA, CDR2 SQIVND (reference sequence). CDR3 length equals 14 residues. Between the trimmed V and J ends, which lost 1 base and 7 bases, there was a span of 13 bases. CDR3 nucleotide sequence: TGTGCCAGTAGTATAGGTCAGGGGCTTCATGAAGCTTTCTTT. It codes for CASSIGQGLHEAFF.

This clone was recorded once. The CDR3 sequence: CASSDRTADTF. CDR3 bases: TGTGCCAGCAGTGACCGGACGGCGGACACCTTC. J is TRBJ1-2 and V is TRBV2; D unclear. The CDR3 totals 11 residues. V was shortened by 3 bases and J by 12 bases, with 11 bases between the two germline ends. The V gene's germline CDR1 is SNHLY and CDR2 FYNNEI.